The T cell receptor beta chain under discussion was sequenced for a study of shared clonotypes between healthy human individuals. Study outcomes and limitations: Across a handful of donors, naive CD4 shared 4.5% to 6%, naive CD8 under 4%, memory CD4 more than 2%, memory CD8 0.4%.

Method: immunoSEQ multiplex PCR; TCRdb's copy keeps in-frame clones and lacks some. This sample has roughly 330,000 clones, with roughly 70% found just once. Notes on this clone: What it binds is not known.

Germline lookup yields CDR1 MNHEY and CDR2 SMNVEV (reference sequence). The CDR3 runs to 16 residues. Trimming pared 4 bases from V and 5 bases from J, leaving 21 bases between. The rearrangement links TRBV27 to TRBJ2-7, with D perhaps matching TRBD1 (7 bases). The TCR comes from a man aged 30-40 years in good health. The specimen sequenced was memory CD4+ T cells sorted from blood. Subset specified: CD45RA-negative fraction. The CDR3 protein is CASSSNRGGPYHEQYF. DNA of the CDR3: TGTGCCAGCAGTTCAAACAGGGGAGGTCCCTACCACGAGCAGTACTTC.